One and the same sample provided the 29 T cell receptor beta chains below, sequenced in a study of blood T cells in healthy people across ages (dated by TCRdb to about 2015). The library was produced with 5' RACE. Sequenced using an Illumina HiSeq 2500. A second PCR of roughly 7 to 11 cycles was performed with a sample-barcoded 5' primer and a J-beta primer mix. TCRdb reworked the public reads: Q25 trimming with fastp, MiXCR clone assembly, productive beta chains retained. Rows with a matching CDR3 protein are joined into one entry that keeps the most common DNA and genes. This sample lists about 930,000 distinct CDR3 sequences; about 29% were detected once. The ten largest make up around 9.6% of the sample. The same data also went into a second study, on T cells of mothers and their children.

Sequenced sample: blood. The source is a woman aged 35 to 49 in good health.

At least ten counts were recorded for this clonotype. This rearrangement joins TRBV3-1 to TRBJ2-5, with D perhaps being TRBD1 or TRBD2 (5 bases each). This CDR3 region has 15 residues. Trimming shortened V by 0 bases and J by 4 bases, and 12 bases separated the two germline ends. Looked up from germline, CDR1 is LGHDT and CDR2 is YNNKEL (reference sequence). The CDR3: CASSQDRKGRETQYF. The CDR3 bases are TGTGCCAGCAGCCAAGATCGGAAGGGGAGAGAGACCCAGTACTTC.

CDR3 region: CASSEWDLRDTEAFF. CDR3 nucleotides: TGTGCCAGCAGTGAATGGGACTTGCGGGACACTGAAGCTTTCTTT. The J gene is TRBJ1-1, the V gene TRBV6-1, with D perhaps matching TRBD1 (5 bases). Trimming stripped 2 bases from V and 3 bases from J, with 13 bases between. The length of the CDR3 is 15 residues. CDR1 is MNHNS and CDR2 is SASEGT in the germline V gene.

The sample holds a few counts of this clonotype. The genes are TRBV6-6 and TRBJ1-1; 7 nucleotides align to TRBD1. After removal of 5 bases from V and 1 base from J, the junction contained 7 bases not matched to a gene. The CDR3 is 15 amino acids. Germline values: CDR1 MNHNY, CDR2 SVGAGI (reference sequence). The DNA for the CDR3 is TGTGCCAGCAGTCAGACGGGACAGACGAACACTGAAGCTTTCTTT. The encoded protein is CASSQTGQTNTEAFF.

The chain couples TRBV4-1 to TRBJ2-5; 9 bases are a match to TRBD2. CDR3 length: 19 residues. CDR1 is MGHRA, CDR2 YSYEKL, per germline. The V and J ends lost 4 bases and 11 bases, in that order; junction bases with no gene match: 26. The CDR3 coding sequence is TGCGCCAGCAGCCCCCGGGCGGGGGGGCGACGTTCAACGGGTAATGAGCAGTACTTC. Translation gives CASSPRAGGRRSTGNEQYF.

This clonotype was counted ten times or more. V is TRBV20-1 and J is TRBJ2-7; possibly TRBD1 for D (6 bases). Per germline, CDR1 DFQATT and CDR2 SNEGSKA (reference sequence). The CDR3 consists of 14 residues. Trimming took 6 bases from V and 2 from J, leaving 17 bases between them. In DNA form, the CDR3 reads TGCAGTGCCCACGACCCGGACAGTCCCTACGAGCAGTACTTC. Protein sequence: CSAHDPDSPYEQYF.

At least ten counts were recorded for this clonotype. The chain uses TRBV6-6 and TRBJ2-7; 10 positions agree with TRBD2. The CDR3 spans 15 residues. Trimming cost V 6 bases and J 0 bases; bases outside gene matches: 5. Looked up from germline, CDR1 is MNHNY and CDR2 is SVGAGI (reference sequence). In nucleotides, the CDR3 is TGTGCCAGCAGCCCTGCTAGCGGGAGCTCCTACGAGCAGTACTTC. Amino acids: CASSPASGSSYEQYF.

The V and J genes are TRBV28 and TRBJ2-7; possibly TRBD2 for D (7 bases). Germline V CDR1 and CDR2: MDHEN, SYDVKM. CDR3 length: 14 amino acids. V lost 7 bases and J lost 3, with 16 bases in between. The DNA for the CDR3 is TGTGCCAGCATACGCGGGGGCGTGAACTACGAGCAGTACTTC. Amino acid sequence: CASIRGGVNYEQYF.

This clonotype occurred many times. This chain joins TRBV29-1 and TRBJ1-2; D remains unclear. This CDR3 has 11 amino acids. Trimming left V 6 bases short and J 5 bases short, with 10 bases between. CDR1 SQVTM and CDR2 ANQGSEA come from the germline V gene. As DNA, the CDR3 is TGCAGCGTCCTGACCGGGTATGGCTACACCTTC. Amino acids: CSVLTGYGYTF.

On this clonotype itself: At one end the junction does not follow the germline gene, possibly because of a read error. The chain couples TRBV6-5 to TRBJ1-1; 9 bases are shared with TRBD1. This CDR3 spans 15 amino acids. The germline CDR1 and CDR2 sequences are MNHEY and SVGAGI. CDR3 nucleotide sequence: TGTACCAGCAGTTACTCGAACAGGGGGCTAAGTGGAGCTTTCTTT. This codes for CTSSYSNRGLSGAFF.

The chain recombines TRBV5-5 with TRBJ1-1; D is uncertain. The CDR3 loop spans 16 amino acids. V lost 3 bases and J lost 0, with 15 bases in between. From germline, CDR1 is SGHKS and CDR2 YYEKEE (reference sequence). The CDR3 DNA is TGTGCCAGCAGCTCGGTCGTAAGGTCTTTGAACACTGAAGCTTTCTTT. Amino acids: CASSSVVRSLNTEAFF.

Worth noting for this clonotype: A much larger clone differs by one base, so this may be a read error. Since no conserved phenylalanine or tryptophan closes the CDR3, a read error is the likely cause. The genes are TRBV4-1 and TRBJ1-1; 11 bases are shared with TRBD1. The CDR3 loop spans 16 amino acids. The germline gives CDR1 MGHRA, CDR2 YSYEKL. The ends lost 4 bases at V and 4 bases at J; junction bases unmatched: 8. CDR3 loop: CASSLGTGGFSTEAFL. The CDR3 DNA is TGCGCCAGCAGCCTTGGGACAGGGGGTTTCAGCACTGAAGCTTTCTTG.

As regards this clonotype: The junction does not match germline at one end; this may be a read error. This chain links TRBV18 with TRBJ2-6; TRBD1 aligns across 8 bases. Germline V gene sequence: CDR1 KGHSH, CDR2 LQKENI. The CDR3 runs to 16 residues. This CDR3 is CTSSPGTGSGANVLTF. The CDR3 coding sequence is TGTACCAGCTCACCCGGGACAGGCTCTGGGGCCAACGTCCTGACTTTC.

The V and J genes are TRBV28 and TRBJ1-4; weak D call: TRBD1 (6 bases). The V gene's germline CDR1 is MDHEN and CDR2 SYDVKM. CDR3 length equals 15 residues. The V end was cut by 3 bases, the J end by 3 bases, with 11 bases between. The chain's CDR3 is CASSLWGAANEKLFF. CDR3 in DNA: TGTGCCAGCAGTTTGTGGGGGGCGGCTAATGAAAAACTGTTTTTT.

The rearrangement uses TRBV7-2 and TRBJ1-2, with TRBD1 matching over 7 bases. In germline, CDR1 is SGHTA, CDR2 FQGNSA. After removal of 3 bases from V and 10 bases from J, the junction contained 5 bases not matched to a gene. The CDR3 loop spans 12 amino acids. The CDR3 DNA is TGTGCCAGCAGCTTCGACAGGGCGGCCTACACCTTC. Protein product: CASSFDRAAYTF.

The chain joins TRBV28 to TRBJ2-7, with D perhaps matching TRBD1 (5 bases). The CDR3 length is 14 residues. Trimming cost V 6 bases and J 7 bases, with 19 bases left between them. Germline assignment: CDR1 MDHEN and CDR2 SYDVKM. Written as DNA, the CDR3 is TGTGCCAGCAGGATCCAGAGACAGCCTGAGGAGCAGTACTTC. Translated: CASRIQRQPEEQYF. The variable domain in full, with the rest retrieved from reference TRBV28 and TRBJ2-7, is DVKVTQSSRYLVKRTGEKVFLECVQDMDHENMFWYRQDPGLGLRLIYFSYDVKMKEKGDIPEGYSVSREKKERFSLILESASTNQTSMYLCASRIQRQPEEQYFGPGTRLTVT.

For this clonotype: Mismatch with germline at one junction end may stem from a read error. This rearrangement joins TRBV12-3 or TRBV12-4 to TRBJ1-1; D is perhaps TRBD1 (5 bases). CDR3 length equals 13 residues. The CDR3 DNA sequence: TGTACCAGCAGCTTAAAAGGGGACACTGAAGCTTTCTTT. Its protein is CTSSLKGDTEAFF.

This clonotype was observed at least ten times. V gene TRBV20-1 combines with J gene TRBJ1-5, with D unclear. V lost 4 bases and J 2 bases, leaving 15 bases between the germline ends. The CDR3 is 15 amino acids. The germline V gene has CDR1 DFQATT and CDR2 SNEGSKA (reference sequence). CDR3 region: CSATYENLGNQPQHF. The CDR3 nucleotides read TGCAGTGCTACTTACGAAAATTTAGGCAATCAGCCCCAGCATTTT.

This clonotype was seen ten or more times. The chain links TRBV27 to TRBJ2-1; tentatively, D is TRBD1 (5 bases). Trimming shortened V by 5 bases and J by 5 bases, and 7 bases separated the two germline ends. From germline, CDR1 is MNHEY and CDR2 SMNVEV (reference sequence). The CDR3 sequence is 12 residues long. CDR3 protein: CASSEQDNEQFF. Here the CDR3 DNA reads TGTGCCAGCAGTGAACAGGACAATGAGCAGTTCTTC.

The chain links TRBV20-1 to TRBJ2-5; TRBD2 agrees at 11 bases. The CDR3 covers 15 residues. Losses at the gene ends were 1 base for V and 6 bases for J; bases not matched to a gene: 7. Germline loops: CDR1 DFQATT, CDR2 SNEGSKA (reference sequence). The CDR3 protein is CSARGNSGGGQTQYF. In DNA form, the CDR3 reads TGCAGTGCTAGAGGGAATAGCGGGGGGGGTCAGACCCAGTACTTC.

This clonotype showed up just a few times. The chain couples TRBV28 to TRBJ1-1; no reliable D call. V was pared by 4 bases and J by 8 bases, with 17 bases between. The CDR3 is 14 residues long. The germline CDR1 and CDR2 sequences are MDHEN and SYDVKM. The CDR3 coding sequence is TGTGCCAGCAGTTCCGACTTCTGGACCGAAGAAGCTTTCTTT. Protein: CASSSDFWTEEAFF.

As to this clonotype: A read error may account for a junction end that differs from germline. The V gene is TRBV28, the J gene TRBJ1-5, with D tentatively TRBD1 (6 bases). Germline V gene data show CDR1 as MDHEN and CDR2 as SYDVKM. The length of the CDR3 is 12 residues. The DNA of the CDR3 is TGTACCAGCAGCCCTGACAGGCTTAATCAGCATTTT. It encodes CTSSPDRLNQHF.

V usage is TRBV11-2 and J usage is TRBJ2-7, with D possibly matching TRBD1 (7 bases). V was shortened by 5 bases and J by 12 bases, with 23 bases between the two germline ends. Germline V gene data show CDR1 as SGHAT and CDR2 as FQNNGV. The CDR3 is made up of 14 amino acids. The CDR3 DNA follows: TGTGCCAGCAGCCCTCTAGCAGGGGGGCGAAAGTTGTACTTC. Residues: CASSPLAGGRKLYF.

This clonotype came up many times. The chain joins TRBV27 to TRBJ2-1; 9 bases agree with TRBD1. This CDR3 comprises 22 residues. In germline, CDR1 is MNHEY, CDR2 SMNVEV (reference sequence). The junction had 24 bases not matched to a gene; V was cut back by 0 bases and J by 6 bases. CDR3 protein: CASSLSFTRDRVLVGFANEQFF. CDR3 sequence (DNA): TGTGCCAGCAGTTTATCGTTTACCCGGGACAGGGTGCTGGTGGGGTTCGCCAATGAGCAGTTCTTC.

Turning to this clonotype: This could be a read error, since a much larger clone is one nucleotide away. Without the conserved terminal phenylalanine or tryptophan, this CDR3 likely stems from a read error. The rearrangement uses TRBV12-3 or TRBV12-4 and TRBJ2-7, with D perhaps TRBD1 or TRBD2 (5 bases each). With 3 bases removed from V and 0 bases from J, the gap between germline ends came to 12 bases. The CDR3 contains 15 residues. Written as DNA, the CDR3 is TGTGCCAGCAGTTTCGCCCCAGGGAGCTCCTACGAGCAGTACTCC. This encodes CASSFAPGSSYEQYS.

This clonotype has just a few counts. This rearrangement joins TRBV29-1 to TRBJ1-5; TRBD1 matches 7 bases. V trimming: 6 bases; J trimming: 4 bases; junction bases outside the gene matches: 9. This CDR3 has 14 residues. The germline CDR1 and CDR2 sequences are SQVTM and ANQGSEA. CDR3 coding DNA: TGCAGCGTCAAGCTCGGGACAGCTAATCAGCCCCAGCATTTT. Translating gives CSVKLGTANQPQHF.

Worth noting for this clonotype: This sequence may be a read error, since a much larger clone differs from it by one base. The V call is TRBV25-1, the J call TRBJ1-5, with 7 bases identical to TRBD1. Looked up from germline, CDR1 is MGHDK and CDR2 is SYGVNS. After removal of 5 bases from V and 2 bases from J, the junction contained 12 bases not matched to a gene. The CDR3 covers 17 residues. CDR3 sequence: CASSPSGGGEGNQPQHF. Here the CDR3 DNA reads TGTGCCAGCAGTCCATCAGGGGGGGGCGAGGGCAATCAGCCCCAGCATTTT.

In DNA, the CDR3 is TGTGCCAGCAGCGTGGACAGGGGAGGTGTGAATGAGCAGTTCTTC. It encodes CASSVDRGGVNEQFF. The chain combines TRBV11-3 with TRBJ2-1, with 9 bases aligning to TRBD1. The germline gives CDR1 SGHNT, CDR2 YENEEA. V lost 5 bases and J lost 7; bases outside the gene matches: 9. This CDR3 contains 15 residues.

The gene calls are TRBV7-9 and TRBJ1-2, with 9 bases identical to TRBD1. CDR1 SEHNR and CDR2 FQNEAQ come from the germline V gene (reference sequence). After removal of 5 bases from V and 9 bases from J, the junction contained 10 bases not matched to a gene. The CDR3 covers 14 residues. CDR3 DNA sequence: TGTGCCAGCAGCCAAAACAGGGGGCAGGCCAGCTACACCTTC. It codes for CASSQNRGQASYTF. Looking up the rest from reference TRBV7-9 and TRBJ1-2 gives the full variable domain: DTGVSQNPRHKITKRGQNVTFRCDPISEHNRLYWYRQTLGQGPEFLTYFQNEAQLEKSRLLSDRFSAERPKGSFSTLEIQRTEQGDSAMYLCASSQNRGQASYTFGSGTRLTVV.

In this sample, this clonotype turned up many times. V is TRBV7-2 and J is TRBJ2-7; D possibly corresponds to TRBD1 (6 bases). From germline, CDR1 is SGHTA and CDR2 FQGNSA. The V gene lost 5 bases and the J gene lost 3 bases, with 11 bases spanning the gap. The CDR3 runs 13 residues. CDR3 loop: CASSPDRNYEQYF. The CDR3 nucleotides are TGTGCCAGCAGCCCGGACAGAAACTACGAGCAGTACTTC.